The 20 T cell receptor beta chains below all came from one sample that was sequenced in a study of blood T cell repertoires in COVID-19. Repertoires were generated with immunoSEQ multiplex PCR, while TCRdb's copy carries only in-frame clones and drops some. The repertoire includes nearly 60,000 clones, nearly 90% of them detected once, and around 13% sits in the top ten. Material for sequencing was peripheral blood. Receptors originate from a man in his 60s with active COVID-19.

This sequence joins TRBV7-3 and TRBJ2-3, with D possibly TRBD1 on 6 matching bases. The CDR3 runs to 14 residues. Germline values: CDR1 SGHTA, CDR2 FQGTGA. The germline V and J ends were trimmed by 4 bases and 4 bases, with 12 bases remaining between them. CDR3 bases: TGTGCCAGCAGCTCCATAGGGGGATCAGATACGCAGTATTTT. This encodes CASSSIGGSDTQYF. The whole variable domain, remainder taken from reference TRBV7-3 and TRBJ2-3, is GAGVSQTPSNKVTEKGKYVELRCDPISGHTALYWYRQSLGQGPEFLIYFQGTGAADDSGLPNDRFFAVRPEGSVSTLKIQRTERGDSAVYLCASSSIGGSDTQYFGPGTRLTVL.

V usage is TRBV7-8 and J usage is TRBJ2-7; D may be TRBD1 (6 bases). The CDR3 has 14 amino acids. CDR1 is SGHVS and CDR2 is FQNEAQ in the germline V gene. Trimming cost V 6 bases and J 0 bases, with 12 bases left between them. CDR3 DNA sequence: TGTGCCAGCAGTCCCGGGACACTCTCCTACGAGCAGTACTTC. Its translation: CASSPGTLSYEQYF.

The rearrangement joins TRBV21-1 to TRBJ1-1; the table gives TRBD1 as D, unverified against the DNA. TRBV21-1 is a pseudogene. The CDR3 length is 13 residues. The CDR3 coding sequence is TGTGCCAGCAGCAATCCATCGGACAGGGAAGCTTTCTTT. Amino acid sequence: CASSNPSDREAFF.

V gene TRBV6-1 combines with J gene TRBJ2-5; weak D call: TRBD2 (5 bases). V dropped 0 bases and J dropped 0 bases, with 23 bases sitting between them. The CDR3 runs 20 residues. In germline, CDR1 is MNHNS, CDR2 SASEGT. The CDR3 DNA follows: TGTGCCAGCAGTGAAGCAACCCTTTTAGGACTCCCTTGGGACCAAGAGACCCAGTACTTC. This codes for CASSEATLLGLPWDQETQYF.

This clone was detected only once. The chain is built from TRBV28 and TRBJ1-4; D may be TRBD1 (6 bases). Germline lookup yields CDR1 MDHEN and CDR2 SYDVKM. Trimming removed 3 bases at V and 1 base at J, with 12 bases between. The CDR3 has 16 residues. Here the CDR3 DNA reads TGTGCCAGCAGTTTTACAGGGTGGGGAACTAATGAAAAACTGTTTTTT. Its protein product is CASSFTGWGTNEKLFF.

The V gene is TRBV29-1, the J gene TRBJ2-2; D remains ambiguous. Trimming took off 4 bases at V and 6 bases at J, with 6 bases between the two ends. Germline CDR1 and CDR2: SQVTM and ANQGSEA. CDR3 size: 11 residues. The CDR3 DNA follows: TGCAGCGTTGGCTATCCCGGGGAGCTGTTTTTT. It translates to CSVGYPGELFF.

This clone was recorded once. The CDR3 nucleotides are TGCGCCAGCAGTATCGGGACAGAGAACACCGGGGAGCTGTTTTTT. Protein sequence: CASSIGTENTGELFF. The chain employs TRBV4-1 and TRBJ2-2; 7 bases are a match to TRBD1. Germline CDR1 is MGHRA and CDR2 is YSYEKL. J gave up 1 base and V 6 bases, and 5 bases lay outside the gene matches. The CDR3 runs 15 residues.

This clone has a handful of counts. CDR3 amino acids: CAISELTVAEAFF. The CDR3 coding sequence is TGTGCCATCAGTGAGTTGACAGTTGCTGAAGCTTTCTTT. The rearrangement joins TRBV10-3 to TRBJ1-1; possible D gene TRBD1, 5 bases. Trimming stripped 1 base from V and 6 bases from J, with 9 bases between. Per germline, CDR1 ENHRY and CDR2 SYGVKD. This CDR3 is 13 amino acids long.

The V gene is TRBV7-9, the J gene TRBJ2-1; the match to TRBD2 covers 7 bases. The ends lost 5 bases at V and 2 bases at J; junction bases unmatched: 9. This CDR3 region has 16 residues. CDR1 SEHNR and CDR2 FQNEAQ come from the germline V gene (reference sequence). CDR3 in amino acids: CASSPSSGNTYNEQFF. The CDR3 DNA reads as TGTGCCAGCAGCCCCTCCAGCGGGAATACCTACAATGAGCAGTTCTTC.

The V call is TRBV5-5, the J call TRBJ2-7; 11 nucleotides line up with TRBD1. The V gene end was trimmed by 4 bases and the J gene end by 6 bases; junction bases not matched to a gene: 6. The CDR3 extends over 14 amino acids. CDR1 SGHKS and CDR2 YYEKEE come from the germline V gene (reference sequence). CDR3 amino acids: CASSLWDRGTEQYF. Written as DNA, the CDR3 is TGTGCCAGCAGCCTCTGGGACAGGGGGACCGAGCAGTACTTC.

The chain combines TRBV28 with TRBJ2-7, with 9 positions matching TRBD2. The CDR3 contains 16 residues. The germline V gene encodes CDR1 MDHEN and CDR2 SYDVKM. Trimming cost V 2 bases and J 6 bases; bases outside gene matches: 11. CDR3 coding DNA: TGTGCCAGCAGTTTACTCGGGCTAGCGGGAAGGGGCGAGCAGTACTTC. Translated: CASSLLGLAGRGEQYF. The full variable domain, in which reference TRBV28 and TRBJ2-7 provide the parts outside the CDR3, is DVKVTQSSRYLVKRTGEKVFLECVQDMDHENMFWYRQDPGLGLRLIYFSYDVKMKEKGDIPEGYSVSREKKERFSLILESASTNQTSMYLCASSLLGLAGRGEQYFGPGTRLTVT.

V gene TRBV5-1 combines with J gene TRBJ2-2; D call uncertain. Germline values: CDR1 SGHRS, CDR2 YFSETQ. V lost 5 bases, J lost 2 bases, and 4 bases lay in between. This CDR3 has 12 amino acids. This CDR3 reads CASSYNTGELFF. For the CDR3, the DNA is TGCGCCAGCAGTTATAACACCGGGGAGCTGTTTTTT.

V gene TRBV6-6 combines with J gene TRBJ2-3; D is undetermined. Germline CDR1 reads MNHNY; CDR2 reads SVGAGI (reference sequence). The germline V and J ends were trimmed by 5 bases and 6 bases, with 6 bases remaining between them. This CDR3 is 11 amino acids long. The CDR3 DNA sequence: TGTGCCAGCAGTATACTGGATACGCAGTATTTT. This translates into CASSILDTQYF.

A few counts support this clone. V and J are TRBV27 and TRBJ2-3; 13 positions match TRBD2. The germline gives CDR1 MNHEY, CDR2 SMNVEV (reference sequence). CDR3 length: 20 residues. Trimming cost V 2 bases and J 3 bases; bases outside gene matches: 14. The CDR3 sequence: CASSLRVLAGGETMTDTQYF. CDR3 DNA sequence: TGTGCCAGCAGTTTAAGAGTACTAGCGGGAGGGGAGACGATGACAGATACGCAGTATTTT.

This chain uses TRBV10-2 with TRBJ2-6, with D possibly being TRBD2 (5 bases). Germline V gives CDR1 WSHSY, CDR2 SAAADI. CDR3 length: 17 amino acids. Trimming removed 11 bases from V and 3 bases from J, with 23 bases in between. CDR3 residues: CAANTASSPFGANVLTF. The CDR3 DNA is TGCGCCGCCAATACAGCTAGCTCCCCTTTTGGGGCCAACGTCCTGACTTTC.

CDR3: CASSNSVFPGDTEAFF. In DNA, the CDR3 is TGTGCCAGCAGCAACTCGGTCTTCCCGGGGGACACTGAAGCTTTCTTT. This rearrangement joins TRBV21-1 to TRBJ1-1. TRBV21-1 is a pseudogene segment. The CDR3 covers 16 residues.

This chain uses TRBV18 with TRBJ2-3; TRBD1 might be the D (6 bases). This CDR3 comprises 14 residues. Germline V gene data show CDR1 as KGHSH and CDR2 as LQKENI. V was trimmed by 3 bases and J by 4 bases, leaving 11 bases between them. CDR3 region: CASSPPNRADTQYF. The CDR3 coding sequence is TGTGCCAGCTCACCCCCCAACAGGGCAGATACGCAGTATTTT.

The rearrangement joins TRBV30 to TRBJ1-2; 7 bases are a match to TRBD1. The junction had 13 bases not matched to a gene; V was cut back by 0 bases and J by 0 bases. Germline values: CDR1 GTSNPN, CDR2 SVGIG (reference sequence). This CDR3 region has 18 residues. For the CDR3, the DNA is TGTGCCTGGAGTGTACGGAGGGGGCGGACGGCCTCTAACTATGGCTACACCTTC. Translated: CAWSVRRGRTASNYGYTF.

This sequence joins TRBV19 and TRBJ2-3, with 7 positions matching TRBD1. Germline V gives CDR1 LNHDA, CDR2 SQIVND (reference sequence). J was trimmed by 1 base and V by 6 bases; bases with no gene match: 4. The CDR3 covers 14 residues. CDR3 residues: CASRRDSGTDTQYF. The CDR3 nucleotides are TGTGCCAGTAGAAGGGACAGCGGCACAGATACGCAGTATTTT.

In DNA, the CDR3 is TGTGCCTGCCGAAGTGGGGGGGGACCGAACACCGGGGAGCTGTTTTTT. Translation: CACRSGGGPNTGELFF. The chain links TRBV2 to TRBJ2-2; 7 bases are shared with TRBD2. V trimming: 11 bases; J trimming: 0 bases; junction bases outside the gene matches: 12. Per the germline V gene, CDR1 is SNHLY and CDR2 is FYNNEI. This CDR3 region has 16 residues.